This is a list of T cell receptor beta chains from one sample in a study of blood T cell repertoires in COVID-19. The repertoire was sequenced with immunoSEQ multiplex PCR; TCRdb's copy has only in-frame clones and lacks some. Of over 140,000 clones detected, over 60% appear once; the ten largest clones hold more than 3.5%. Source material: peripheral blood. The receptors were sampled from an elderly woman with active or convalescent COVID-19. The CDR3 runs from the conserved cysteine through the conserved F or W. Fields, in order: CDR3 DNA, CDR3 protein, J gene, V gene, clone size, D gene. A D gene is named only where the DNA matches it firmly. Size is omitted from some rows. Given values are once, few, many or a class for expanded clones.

TGTGCCAGCAGTTCTGAGGCTTGGTACAATGAGCAGTTCTTC | CASSSEAWYNEQFF | TRBJ2-1 | TRBV2 | . | .
TGTGCCAGCAGTCCAACAGGGGGCCTTCTGAAGGGCTACACCTTC | CASSPTGGLLKGYTF | TRBJ1-2 | TRBV28 | . | TRBD1
TGTGCCAGCAGCCCCTCTCGGGGACTGACCTCCTACGAGCAGTACTTC | CASSPSRGLTSYEQYF | TRBJ2-7 | TRBV9 | . | .
TGTGCCAGCAGCCGATTGACAGCAGGGGCAGGGGCTGAAGCTTTCTTT | CASSRLTAGAGAEAFF | TRBJ1-1 | TRBV7-6 | . | .
TGTGCCAGTAGTCCACGGACTAGCGGTATTACCTACAATGAGCAGTTCTTC | CASSPRTSGITYNEQFF | TRBJ2-1 | TRBV19 | . | TRBD2
TGCGCCAGCCGCCCAGGGACAGGTTCTCCCGGGGAGCTGTTTTTT | CASRPGTGSPGELFF | TRBJ2-2 | TRBV5-1 | . | TRBD1
TGTGCCAGCAGCGGGACAGGGTCGGACTATGGCTACACCTTC | CASSGTGSDYGYTF | TRBJ1-2 | TRBV5-4 | few | TRBD1
TGTGCCAGCAGTAAGACAGCGGGGGCCGGCACAGATACGCAGTATTTT | CASSKTAGAGTDTQYF | TRBJ2-3 | TRBV2 | many | TRBD2
TGCGCCAGCAGCCCCAGACAGGACTCTTCCCAGTACTTC | CASSPRQDSSQYF | TRBJ2-5 | TRBV5-1 | . | .
TGCGCCAGCAGTGTGGGACACGGGAACACTGAAGCTTTCTTT | CASSVGHGNTEAFF | TRBJ1-1 | TRBV5-1 | . | .
TGTGCCAGTAGCTCAATTCCAGGGGCCCAGCATTTT | CASSSIPGAQHF | TRBJ1-5 | TRBV19 | few | .
TGTGCCAGCAGCGTAGCGGGGGTATACAATGAGCAGTTCTTC | CASSVAGVYNEQFF | TRBJ2-1 | TRBV9 | . | .
TGTGCCAGTAGTACCACAGGCAACTATGGCTACACCTTC | CASSTTGNYGYTF | TRBJ1-2 | TRBV19 | . | .
TGTGCCAGCAGCTCCACCAGGGGGGACTTACAAAAGCACTTT | CASSSTRGDLQKHF | TRBJ1-6 | TRBV3-1/TRBV3-2 | . | TRBD1
TGTGCCAGCAGAAGGGAGGGGACAGGGAACACTGAAGCTTTCTTT | CASRREGTGNTEAFF | TRBJ1-1 | TRBV2 | . | TRBD1
TGTGCCAGCAGCTTAGCGCGGACTAGCGGGGGGTCGACTAGCACAGATACGCAGTATTTT | CASSLARTSGGSTSTDTQYF | TRBJ2-3 | TRBV7-2 | . | TRBD2
TGTGCCAGCAGTGGTCAGGACAGAAATCAGCCCCAGCATTTT | CASSGQDRNQPQHF | TRBJ1-5 | TRBV2 | few | .
TGCGCCAGCAGCCCGAGGACTAGCGGGGGAGATGAGCAGTTCTTC | CASSPRTSGGDEQFF | TRBJ2-1 | TRBV5-1 | . | TRBD2
TGTGCCAGCAGCTTAGTGCCTAGCGGGGGGTACAATGAGCAGTTCTTC | CASSLVPSGGYNEQFF | TRBJ2-1 | TRBV7-2 | . | TRBD2
TGCGCCAGCAGCTTGGGACAGCGAAACACTGAAGCTTTCTTT | CASSLGQRNTEAFF | TRBJ1-1 | TRBV5-1 | . | .
TGCGCCAGCAGCTCTATCCGGGACAGTGACACAGATACGCAGTATTTT | CASSSIRDSDTDTQYF | TRBJ2-3 | TRBV5-1 | . | TRBD1
TGTGCCAGCAGCTTAACTATTTCTGGAAACACCATATATTTT | CASSLTISGNTIYF | TRBJ1-3 | TRBV7-9 | . | .
TGTGCCAGCAGGGACAGGGTAACCGGGGCCAAAAACATTCAGTACTTC | CASRDRVTGAKNIQYF | TRBJ2-4 | TRBV6-6 | . | TRBD1
TGTGCCAGCAGCCAGTGGGGACTAAAAAACAATGAGCAGTTCTTC | CASSQWGLKNNEQFF | TRBJ2-1 | TRBV3-1/TRBV3-2 | . | TRBD2
TGTGCCAGCAGCCAAACAACAGGGAACATTCAGTACTTC | CASSQTTGNIQYF | TRBJ2-4 | TRBV3-1/TRBV3-2 | . | .
TGTGCTAGTGGTTTGGCCGGGACAGGAAACACCATATATTTT | CASGLAGTGNTIYF | TRBJ1-3 | TRBV12-5 | . | .
TGTGCCAGCAGTCCTAAGTCCTCAGGGGGCTGGGGCTACACCTTC | CASSPKSSGGWGYTF | TRBJ1-2 | TRBV6-5 | . | TRBD1
TGTGCCTGGAGTGCCGGAGCGGGGGGCCACGAGCAGTACTTC | CAWSAGAGGHEQYF | TRBJ2-7 | TRBV30 | . | TRBD2
TGTGCCAGCAGCCAGACTTGGGGCCGGGACAGCAAGAGTTTCCGTACTGGGGCCAACGTCCTGACTTTC | CASSQTWGRDSKSFRTGANVLTF | TRBJ2-6 | TRBV6-2/TRBV6-3 | . | TRBD1
TGTGCCAGCAGGGGGCCCTATAATTCACCCCTCCACTTT | CASRGPYNSPLHF | TRBJ1-6 | TRBV28 | . | .
TGTGCCAGCAGTTCAACAGGGACCTATGGCTACACCTTC | CASSSTGTYGYTF | TRBJ1-2 | TRBV27 | . | .
TGTGCCGTGGCGCTCGGTGTGGGCGGCTACACCTTC | CAVALGVGGYTF | TRBJ1-2 | TRBV30 | . | .
TGTGCCAGCAGCCCCGGACAGTCCTACGAGCAGTACTTC | CASSPGQSYEQYF | TRBJ2-7 | TRBV11-2 | . | .
TGTGCCACCAGCAGAGATGGACAGGGTGCCTCACCCCTCCACTTT | CATSRDGQGASPLHF | TRBJ1-6 | TRBV15 | . | TRBD1
TGTGCCACCAGCAGAGGGGGACAAGGTGCGGGCTACACCTTC | CATSRGGQGAGYTF | TRBJ1-2 | TRBV15 | . | .
TGTGCCAGCAAAAATGGCGGGGGGATCTACGAGCAGTACTTC | CASKNGGGIYEQYF | TRBJ2-7 | TRBV2 | . | TRBD2
TGCGCCAGCAGCACTGGGGGGTCTGCTGAAGCTTTCTTT | CASSTGGSAEAFF | TRBJ1-1 | TRBV5-1 | once | .
TGCGCCAGCAGGGCTCACAGAAGAAGGGGACTAGCGGGGGGCCCTCAGGGGACCCAGTACTTC | CASRAHRRRGLAGGPQGTQYF | TRBJ2-5 | TRBV5-1 | . | TRBD2
TGTGCCAGCAGCACCCCATCCGCTGCCGGGTCTGGAAACACCATATATTTT | CASSTPSAAGSGNTIYF | TRBJ1-3 | TRBV28 | . | .
TGTGCCAGCAGCCACTCTGGGGGCCGCGAGCAGTACTTC | CASSHSGGREQYF | TRBJ2-7 | TRBV3-1/TRBV3-2 | once | .
TGTGCCAGCAGTTTGGGGGGGGCGTATGGCTACACCTTC | CASSLGGAYGYTF | TRBJ1-2 | TRBV28 | . | .
TGTGCCAGCAGCCATATTGGGGGCAGGAATGAGCAGTTCTTC | CASSHIGGRNEQFF | TRBJ2-1 | TRBV3-1/TRBV3-2 | . | .
TGTGCCAGCAGCCTCCGGGACAGGGGGCCAGATACGCAGTATTTT | CASSLRDRGPDTQYF | TRBJ2-3 | TRBV7-9 | . | TRBD1
TGTGCCAGCAGCAATCAGTTGGGGGCAGGGGTGGACACCGGGGAGCTGTTTTTT | CASSNQLGAGVDTGELFF | TRBJ2-2 | TRBV4-2 | . | .
TGTGCCAGCAGCCAAGATGGTGGAGGGCGGGGTCGGAAGACCCAGTACTTC | CASSQDGGGRGRKTQYF | TRBJ2-5 | TRBV3-1/TRBV3-2 | . | .
TGTGCCAGCAGCTTAGTGCCCGGGACATTCGAAAAACTGTTTTTT | CASSLVPGTFEKLFF | TRBJ1-4 | TRBV11-2 | . | .
TGCAGTGCAAAGACAGGGGTCGGCTACACCTTC | CSAKTGVGYTF | TRBJ1-2 | TRBV20-1 | . | TRBD1
TGTGCCAGCAGTTTAGCAGGGGGGACTGAAGCTTTCTTT | CASSLAGGTEAFF | TRBJ1-1 | TRBV28 | few | TRBD1
TGCGCCAGCAGTTTCGGAGACTACAATGAGCAGTTCTTC | CASSFGDYNEQFF | TRBJ2-1 | TRBV5-1 | once | .
TGTGCCAGCAGTTACGGTCGGACAGATACGCAGTATTTT | CASSYGRTDTQYF | TRBJ2-3 | TRBV6-6 | . | .
TGTGCCAGCAGCTTAGGGTCGGGGGTTGATACGCAGTATTTT | CASSLGSGVDTQYF | TRBJ2-3 | TRBV7-2 | . | .
TGTGCCAGCAGCCAAGTTTCCGGGCGGGGGGCCGTCTCCTACGAGCAGTACTTC | CASSQVSGRGAVSYEQYF | TRBJ2-7 | TRBV4-2 | . | TRBD2
TGTGCCACCAGCAGAGATCCCTCAGGGGGGCAGTACTTC | CATSRDPSGGQYF | TRBJ2-7 | TRBV15 | . | TRBD1
TGTGCCAGCAGAGGTCCGACAGGTTTAGGGTACCGTGGCTACACCTTC | CASRGPTGLGYRGYTF | TRBJ1-2 | TRBV2 | . | .
TGTGCCAGTAGTTCAATCGGACAGGGCCTCCACTATGGCTACACCTTC | CASSSIGQGLHYGYTF | TRBJ1-2 | TRBV19 | . | TRBD1
TGCGCCAGCAGCCAACAGGGAATACACGCTGAAGCTTTCTTT | CASSQQGIHAEAFF | TRBJ1-1 | TRBV5-1 | . | .
TGTGCCAGTAATTCGGGGGGCAATCAGCCCCAGCATTTT | CASNSGGNQPQHF | TRBJ1-5 | TRBV19 | . | .
TGCAGCGTCGACGGCGGGGGGATCGAAGCTTTCTTT | CSVDGGGIEAFF | TRBJ1-1 | TRBV29-1 | . | .
TGTGCCAGCACCCAAACCCGGTCGAACACTGAAGCTTTCTTT | CASTQTRSNTEAFF | TRBJ1-1 | TRBV6-5 | few | .